This TCR beta chain was sequenced for a study of blood T cell repertoires in COVID-19. On the study more broadly: Material from acute and convalescent COVID-19 was sourced from the United States, Italy and Spain.

In the study's own analysis: Counts of nucleated cells, estimated from reference gene primer amplification, were obtained. The repertoire was sequenced with immunoSEQ multiplex PCR; TCRdb's copy has only in-frame clones and lacks some. D and trimming come from the DNA, and the V and J calls and clone size come from that table. The repertoire has over 250,000 clones, 80% to 85% of them found once; the top ten carry 5%. The V end was cut by 3 bases, the J end by 0 bases, with 15 bases between. Germline V CDR1 and CDR2: LNHDA, SQIVND (reference sequence). CDR3 length: 16 residues. The study assigned cohorts using participant-reported clinical history. A PCR-confirmed or clinician-diagnosed COVID-19 case had contacted exposed participants within 2 weeks of entry.

The V and J genes are TRBV19 and TRBJ2-7; the D gene is possibly TRBD1 (6 bases). The receptor's source is a man aged 40-50 years who had been exposed to COVID-19. Sequencing input: PBMCs or T cells enriched from blood (not recorded which). CDR3 region: CASSMLTGATSYEQYF. The DNA for the CDR3 is TGTGCCAGTAGTATGCTGACAGGCGCTACCTCCTACGAGCAGTACTTC. The full variable domain, in which reference TRBV19 and TRBJ2-7 provide the parts outside the CDR3, is DGGITQSPKYLFRKEGQNVTLSCEQNLNHDAMYWYRQDPGQGLRLIYYSQIVNDFQKGDIAEGYSVSREKKESFPLTVTSAQKNPTAFYLCASSMLTGATSYEQYFGPGTRLTVT.